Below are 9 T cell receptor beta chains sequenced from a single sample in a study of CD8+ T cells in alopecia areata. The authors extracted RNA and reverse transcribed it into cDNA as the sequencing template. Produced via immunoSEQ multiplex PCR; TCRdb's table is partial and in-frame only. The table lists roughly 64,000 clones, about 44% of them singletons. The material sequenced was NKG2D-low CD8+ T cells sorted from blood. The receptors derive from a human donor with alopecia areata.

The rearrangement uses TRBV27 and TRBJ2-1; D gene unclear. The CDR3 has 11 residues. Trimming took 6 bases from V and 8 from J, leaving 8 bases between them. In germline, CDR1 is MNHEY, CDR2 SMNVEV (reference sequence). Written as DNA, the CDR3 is TGTGCCAGCAGCTCTGGCGATGAGCAGTTCTTC. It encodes CASSSGDEQFF.

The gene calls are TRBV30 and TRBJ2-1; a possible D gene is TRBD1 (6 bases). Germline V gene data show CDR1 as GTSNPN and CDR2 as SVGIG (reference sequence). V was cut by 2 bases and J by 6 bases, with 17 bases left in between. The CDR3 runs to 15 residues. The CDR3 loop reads CAWSQGQAPLNEQFF. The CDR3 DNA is TGTGCCTGGAGTCAGGGGCAGGCCCCCCTCAATGAGCAGTTCTTC. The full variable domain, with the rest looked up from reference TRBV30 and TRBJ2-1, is SQTIHQWPATLVQPVGSPLSLECTVEGTSNPNLYWYRQAAGRGLQLLFYSVGIGQISSEVPQNLSASRPQDRQFILSSKKLLLSDSGFYLCAWSQGQAPLNEQFFGPGTRLTVL.

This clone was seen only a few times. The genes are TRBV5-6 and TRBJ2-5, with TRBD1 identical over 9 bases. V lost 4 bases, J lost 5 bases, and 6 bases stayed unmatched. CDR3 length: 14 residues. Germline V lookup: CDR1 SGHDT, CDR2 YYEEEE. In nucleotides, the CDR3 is TGTGCCAGCAGCAGGGACAGGGTAGTTGAGACCCAGTACTTC. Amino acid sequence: CASSRDRVVETQYF.

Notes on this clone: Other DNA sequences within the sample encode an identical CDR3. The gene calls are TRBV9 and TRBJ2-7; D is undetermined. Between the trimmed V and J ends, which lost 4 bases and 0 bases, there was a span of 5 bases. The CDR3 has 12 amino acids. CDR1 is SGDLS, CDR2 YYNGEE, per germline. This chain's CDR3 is CASSPPSYEQYF. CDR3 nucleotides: TGTGCCAGCAGCCCGCCCTCCTACGAGCAGTACTTC.

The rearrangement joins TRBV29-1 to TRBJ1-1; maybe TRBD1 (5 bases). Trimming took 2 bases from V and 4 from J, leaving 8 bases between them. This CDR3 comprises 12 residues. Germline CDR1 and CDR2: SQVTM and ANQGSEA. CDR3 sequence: CSVEQGGTEAFF. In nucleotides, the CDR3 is TGCAGCGTTGAACAGGGAGGCACTGAAGCTTTCTTT.

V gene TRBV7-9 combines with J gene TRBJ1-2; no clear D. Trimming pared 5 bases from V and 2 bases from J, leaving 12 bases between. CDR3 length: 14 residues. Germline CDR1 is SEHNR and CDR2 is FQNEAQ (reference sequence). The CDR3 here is CASSRSPENYGYTF. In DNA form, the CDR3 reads TGTGCCAGCAGCCGTTCCCCGGAGAACTATGGCTACACCTTC.

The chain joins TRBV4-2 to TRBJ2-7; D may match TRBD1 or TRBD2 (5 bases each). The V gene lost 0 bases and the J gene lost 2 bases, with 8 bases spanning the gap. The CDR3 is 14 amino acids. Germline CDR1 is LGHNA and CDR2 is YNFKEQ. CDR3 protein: CASSQDWGPYEQYF. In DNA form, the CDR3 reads TGTGCCAGCAGCCAAGATTGGGGACCCTACGAGCAGTACTTC.

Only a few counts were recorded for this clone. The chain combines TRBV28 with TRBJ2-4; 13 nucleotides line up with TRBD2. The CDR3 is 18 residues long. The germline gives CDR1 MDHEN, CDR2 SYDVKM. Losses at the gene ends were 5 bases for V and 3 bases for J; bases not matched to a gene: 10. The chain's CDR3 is CASSPRTSGSSVKNIQYF. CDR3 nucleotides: TGTGCCAGCAGTCCACGGACTAGCGGGAGTAGTGTCAAAAACATTCAGTACTTC. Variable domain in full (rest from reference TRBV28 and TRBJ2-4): DVKVTQSSRYLVKRTGEKVFLECVQDMDHENMFWYRQDPGLGLRLIYFSYDVKMKEKGDIPEGYSVSREKKERFSLILESASTNQTSMYLCASSPRTSGSSVKNIQYFGAGTRLSVL.

CDR3 DNA: TGTGCCAGCAGTTACTATAGGGACAGGCCGCACACTGAAGCTTTCTTT. As protein: CASSYYRDRPHTEAFF. V is TRBV6-6 and J is TRBJ1-1; 8 bases are shared with TRBD1. Per germline, CDR1 MNHNY and CDR2 SVGAGI (reference sequence). Trimming at V came to 1 base and at J to 3 bases, leaving 7 bases not matched to a gene. There are 16 residues in the CDR3.